This is a list of T cell receptor beta chains from one sample in a study of T cell repertoires in cytomegalovirus infection. These receptors have no known antigen. One entry per CDR3 protein, called by TCRdb with MiXCR from the reads. The sample yields approximately 120,000 distinct CDR3 sequences, more than 25% seen once. The specimen comprised CD8+ T cells from cultured PBMCs, sampled from culture after CMV antigen stimulation. Source of these receptors: a human donor in good health (CMV status not recorded). Some clones in this sample may be carry-over from other donors' samples. CDR3s include the opening cysteine and the closing phenylalanine or tryptophan. Each record gives: J gene, clone size, D gene, V gene, CDR3 protein, CDR3 DNA. The D gene is left open where the match is weak. The size entry is marked missing in some rows and otherwise reads once, few, many or a size class.

TRBJ2-5,once,NA,TRBV7-4,CASSLEPSGLGETQYF,TGTGCCAGCAGCTTAGAGCCTTCCGGTTTAGGAGAGACCCAGTACTTC
TRBJ1-6,few,NA,TRBV5-5,CASSSSPGEGHNSPLHF,TGTGCCAGCAGCTCGTCTCCGGGTGAGGGCCATAATTCACCCCTCCACTTT
TRBJ2-1,once,NA,TRBV6-6,CASSYDPLNEQFF,TGTGCCAGCAGTTACGATCCCTTGAATGAGCAGTTCTTC
TRBJ1-5,few,NA,TRBV7-2,CASSTGRGRSNQPQHF,TGTGCCAGCAGCACGGGTCGGGGCCGTAGCAATCAGCCCCAGCATTTT
TRBJ2-7,NA,NA,TRBV28,CASREDRDYYEQYF,TGTGCCAGCAGGGAGGACAGGGACTACTACGAGCAGTACTTC
TRBJ2-1,few,TRBD2,TRBV11-1,CASSSLGGWDEQFF,TGTGCCAGCAGCTCCCTGGGGGGGTGGGATGAGCAGTTCTTC
TRBJ1-1,many,TRBD1,TRBV7-6,CASSLEAGGANTEAFF,TGTGCCAGCAGCTTAGAAGCAGGGGGTGCGAACACTGAAGCTTTCTTT
TRBJ2-6,NA,NA,TRBV7-9,CASSFGANVLTF,TGTGCCAGCAGCTTTGGTGCCAACGTCCTGACTTTC
TRBJ1-4,NA,NA,TRBV28,CASSFVGVSDEKLFF,TGTGCCAGCAGTTTCGTCGGGGTATCGGATGAAAAACTGTTTTTT
TRBJ2-1,NA,NA,TRBV12-3/TRBV12-4,CASSFKSANEQFF,TGTGCCAGCAGTTTTAAGTCGGCAAATGAGCAGTTCTTC
TRBJ2-3,once,TRBD2,TRBV11-2,CASSSWGRAGGLNNTDTQYF,TGTGCCAGCAGCTCTTGGGGAAGAGCGGGGGGCTTAAATAACACAGATACGCAGTATTTT
TRBJ2-3,NA,TRBD1,TRBV4-1,CASSHRTGLSTDTQYF,TGTGCCAGCAGCCACAGGACAGGGCTGAGCACAGATACGCAGTATTTT
TRBJ2-5,NA,NA,TRBV2,CATSEGGETQYF,TGTGCCACCTCGGAAGGGGGAGAGACCCAGTACTTC
TRBJ2-1,NA,TRBD2,TRBV3-1,CASSLGLAGFGNEQFF,TGTGCCAGCAGCCTGGGACTAGCGGGGTTTGGCAATGAGCAGTTCTTC
TRBJ2-1,NA,TRBD1,TRBV7-9,CASSLPGQGGYNEQFF,TGTGCCAGCAGCTTACCGGGACAGGGGGGATACAATGAGCAGTTCTTC
TRBJ1-2,NA,TRBD1,TRBV7-9,CASSVSEQGANYGYTF,TGTGCCAGCAGCGTATCAGAACAGGGGGCAAACTATGGCTACACCTTC
TRBJ2-1,NA,TRBD2,TRBV4-1,CASSVGRGNNEQFF,TGCGCCAGCAGCGTTGGGCGGGGGAACAATGAGCAGTTCTTC
TRBJ1-1,few,TRBD1,TRBV7-9,CASSGGTGLGTEAFF,TGTGCCAGCAGCGGGGGGACAGGGCTTGGCACTGAAGCTTTCTTT
TRBJ2-5,NA,NA,TRBV4-3,CASSQEMLTGETQYF,TGCGCCAGCAGCCAAGAGATGCTTACGGGGGAGACCCAGTACTTC